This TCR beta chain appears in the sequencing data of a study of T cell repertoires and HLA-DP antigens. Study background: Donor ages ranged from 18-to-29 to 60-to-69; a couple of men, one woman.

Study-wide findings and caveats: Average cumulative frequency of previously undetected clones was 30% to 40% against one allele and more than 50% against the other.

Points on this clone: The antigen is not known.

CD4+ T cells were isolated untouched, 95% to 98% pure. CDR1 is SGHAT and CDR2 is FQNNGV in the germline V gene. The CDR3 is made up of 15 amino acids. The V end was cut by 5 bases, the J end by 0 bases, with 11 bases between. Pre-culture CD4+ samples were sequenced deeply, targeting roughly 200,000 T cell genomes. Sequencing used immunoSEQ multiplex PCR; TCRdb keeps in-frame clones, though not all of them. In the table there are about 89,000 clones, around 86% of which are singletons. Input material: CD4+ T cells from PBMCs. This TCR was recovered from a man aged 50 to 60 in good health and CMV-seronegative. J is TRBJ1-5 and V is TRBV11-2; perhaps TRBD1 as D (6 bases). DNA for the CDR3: TGTGCCAGCAGCGCTCGAGGGGGTAGCAATCAGCCCCAGCATTTT. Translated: CASSARGGSNQPQHF.